The T cell receptor beta chain under discussion was sequenced for a study of OX40 agonist ivuxolimab in advanced cancers. Study overall: Checkpoint inhibitors had been given previously to roughly 36% of patients. Findings and limits, study-wide: Nonresponders, in some cases, also had low normalized T-cell clonal expansion.

V lost 9 bases, J lost 0 bases, and 17 bases stayed unmatched. Germline-derived CDR1 and CDR2 are MNHEY and SMNVEV (reference sequence). This CDR3 has 20 amino acids. Blood specimens came from baseline, cycle 4 day 1, and cycle 7 day 1. As concerns this clone: The antigen is undetermined.

Sequencing was performed with immunoSEQ multiplex PCR; in TCRdb, only in-frame clones are kept and a portion is missing. This sample has some 67,000 clones; more than 70% occur once, and the top ten carry approximately 0.27%. The receptor was isolated from an adult with an advanced solid tumor such as melanoma, head and neck, liver or kidney cancer. The J gene is TRBJ2-1, the V gene TRBV27, with 13 bases that match TRBD2. The source was CD4+ or CD8+ T cells sorted from blood, collected in a trial of the OX40 agonist ivuxolimab. CDR3 DNA: TGTGCCAGTAAGCCTCGGACTAGCGGGAGTTCAAAGAGCTCCTACAATGAGCAGTTCTTC. Amino acid sequence: CASKPRTSGSSKSSYNEQFF.